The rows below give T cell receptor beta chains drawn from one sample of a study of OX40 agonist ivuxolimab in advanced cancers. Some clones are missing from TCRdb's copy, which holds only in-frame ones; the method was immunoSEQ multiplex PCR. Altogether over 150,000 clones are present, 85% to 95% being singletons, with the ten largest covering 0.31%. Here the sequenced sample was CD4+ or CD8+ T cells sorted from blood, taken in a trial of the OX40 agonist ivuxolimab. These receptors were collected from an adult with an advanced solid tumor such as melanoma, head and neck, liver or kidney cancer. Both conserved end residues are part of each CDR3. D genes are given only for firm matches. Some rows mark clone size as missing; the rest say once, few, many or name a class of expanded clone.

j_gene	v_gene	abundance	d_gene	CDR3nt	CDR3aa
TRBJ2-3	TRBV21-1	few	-	TGTGCCAGCAGCGCGATGACTAGCGGGAGTGTGTTGGAAGCGGATACGCAGTATTTT	CASSAMTSGSVLEADTQYF
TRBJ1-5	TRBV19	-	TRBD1	TGTGCCAGTGCCGGGACAGGCAATCAGCCCCAGCATTTT	CASAGTGNQPQHF
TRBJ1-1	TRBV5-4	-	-	TGTGCCAGCAGCACCCAAAAGAACACTGAAGCTTTCTTT	CASSTQKNTEAFF
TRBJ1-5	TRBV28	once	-	TGTGCCAGCAGTTTAGGAGGTGGACGGCGGCATCAGCCCCAGCATTTT	CASSLGGGRRHQPQHF
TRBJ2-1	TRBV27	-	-	TGTGCCAGCAGTTTTTTTGGGAATGAGCAGTTCTTC	CASSFFGNEQFF
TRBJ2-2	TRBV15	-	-	TGTGCCACCAGCAGTTACGGGGAGCTGTTTTTT	CATSSYGELFF
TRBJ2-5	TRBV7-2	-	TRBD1	TGTGCCAGCAGCTGGGCCCTGGGTACAGGGGGCCCAGAGACCCAGTACTTC	CASSWALGTGGPETQYF
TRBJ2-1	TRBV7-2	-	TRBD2	TGTGCCAGCAGCTTATCGGGAGGTCCCTACAATGAGCAGTTCTTC	CASSLSGGPYNEQFF
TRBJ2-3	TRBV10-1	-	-	TGCGCCAGCAGTGAGAGTGGAGGCCCCGATACGCAGTATTTT	CASSESGGPDTQYF
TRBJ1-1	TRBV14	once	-	TGTGCCAGCAGCCAATCAAGGGGTATAGAAGCTTTCTTT	CASSQSRGIEAFF
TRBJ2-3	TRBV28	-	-	TGTGCCAGCAGTGGTTCTTTTACAGACACAGATACGCAGTATTTT	CASSGSFTDTDTQYF
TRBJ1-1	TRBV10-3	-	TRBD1	TGTGCCATCAGTGTCCGGGACAGGGTTTACACTGAAGCTTTCTTT	CAISVRDRVYTEAFF
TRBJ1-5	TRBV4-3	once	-	TGCGCCAGCAGCCAAGACGGCCGAAATCAGCCCCAGCATTTT	CASSQDGRNQPQHF
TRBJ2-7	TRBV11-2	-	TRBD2	TGTGCCAGCAGCTTAACTAGCGGGAGCAACGAGCAGTACTTC	CASSLTSGSNEQYF